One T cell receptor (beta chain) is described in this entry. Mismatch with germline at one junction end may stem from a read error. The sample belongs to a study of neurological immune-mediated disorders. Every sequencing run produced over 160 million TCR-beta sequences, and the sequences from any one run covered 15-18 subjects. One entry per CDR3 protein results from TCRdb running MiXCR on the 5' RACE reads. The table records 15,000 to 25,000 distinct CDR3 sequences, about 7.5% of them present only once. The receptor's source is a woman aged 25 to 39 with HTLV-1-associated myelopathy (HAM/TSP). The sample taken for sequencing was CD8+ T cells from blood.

This chain's CDR3 is CASSPDPVWGTDTHYF. The CDR3 DNA is TGTGCCAGCAGCCCCGATCCGGTATGGGGCACAGATACGCACTACTTT. The genes are TRBV11-3 and TRBJ2-3; possibly TRBD1 for D (5 bases). Germline values: CDR1 SGHNT, CDR2 YENEEA. This CDR3 has 16 amino acids.